This T cell receptor (beta chain) was found in a study of shared clonotypes between healthy human individuals. Study findings and constraints: Blood alone was sampled, and tissue repertoires likely differ.

In the case of this clone: The antigen is undetermined. The sample has other DNA sequences that encode this CDR3 too.

Positive CCR7 selection of CD45RO-negative cells yielded the naive CD8 cells, and terminally differentiated effector memory CD45RA+ cells were excluded. CDR1 and CDR2 from the germline V gene are SEHNR and FQNEAQ (reference sequence). After removal of 5 bases from V and 4 bases from J, the junction contained 3 bases not matched to a gene. The CDR3 spans 14 residues. Sequencing used immunoSEQ multiplex PCR; TCRdb keeps in-frame clones, though not all of them. Among about 2.1 million clones listed, 90% to 95% were seen once. J is TRBJ2-1 and V is TRBV7-9, with 9 bases that match TRBD2. Sequenced input: naive CD8+ T cells from PBMCs. The source is a man younger than 35 in good health. Some clones in this sample may be carry-over from other donors' samples. The CDR3 spells CASSLLAGYNEQFF. The CDR3 nucleotides are TGTGCCAGCAGCCTTCTAGCGGGATACAATGAGCAGTTCTTC. The variable domain in full, with the rest retrieved from reference TRBV7-9 and TRBJ2-1, is DTGVSQNPRHKITKRGQNVTFRCDPISEHNRLYWYRQTLGQGPEFLTYFQNEAQLEKSRLLSDRFSAERPKGSFSTLEIQRTEQGDSAMYLCASSLLAGYNEQFFGPGTRLTVL.